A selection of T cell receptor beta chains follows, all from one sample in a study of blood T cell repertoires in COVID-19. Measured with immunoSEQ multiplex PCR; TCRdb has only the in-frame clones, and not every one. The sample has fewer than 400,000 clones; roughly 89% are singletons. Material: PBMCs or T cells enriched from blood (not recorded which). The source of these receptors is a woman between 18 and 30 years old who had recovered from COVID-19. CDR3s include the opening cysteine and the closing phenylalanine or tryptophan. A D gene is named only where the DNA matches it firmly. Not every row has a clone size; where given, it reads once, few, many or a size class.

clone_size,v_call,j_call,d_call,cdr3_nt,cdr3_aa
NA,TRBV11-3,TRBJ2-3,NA,TGTGCCAGCAGCTTAAATGGGGCCACAGATACGCAGTATTTT,CASSLNGATDTQYF
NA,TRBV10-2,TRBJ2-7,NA,TGCGCCAGCAGTAAAGCGATTTCGGGTTTGGACGAGCAGTACTTC,CASSKAISGLDEQYF
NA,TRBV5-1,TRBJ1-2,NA,TGCGCCAGCAGCTTGGACAGCTATGGCTACACCTTC,CASSLDSYGYTF
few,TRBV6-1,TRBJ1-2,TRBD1,TGTGCCAGCAGTGAGGGACAGACGCTCTATGGCTACACCTTC,CASSEGQTLYGYTF
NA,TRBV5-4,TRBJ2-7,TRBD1,TGTGCCAGCAGCTTAGACGGGACAGGGGATCTCTACGAGCAGTACTTC,CASSLDGTGDLYEQYF
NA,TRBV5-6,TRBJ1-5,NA,TGTGCCAGCAGCTTGTGGGGCCTCAGCGATCAGCCCCAGCATTTT,CASSLWGLSDQPQHF
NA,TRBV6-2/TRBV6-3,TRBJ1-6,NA,TGTGCCAGCAGTACCCCAGGGCCACCCCTCCACTTT,CASSTPGPPLHF
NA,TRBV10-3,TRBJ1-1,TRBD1,TGTGCCATCAGTACCCGGGACAGGGGTGCTGAAGCTTTCTTT,CAISTRDRGAEAFF
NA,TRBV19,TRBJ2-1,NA,TGTGCCAGTAGTTTGTGGGAGTCGGGAAATGAGCAGTTCTTC,CASSLWESGNEQFF
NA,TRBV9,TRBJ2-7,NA,TGTGCCAGCAGCGCCCCCGACATCTCCTACGAGCAGTACTTC,CASSAPDISYEQYF
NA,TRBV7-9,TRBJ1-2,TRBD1,TGTGCCAGCAGCTCGAACCAGGGGGCTGTAATTGGCTACACCTTC,CASSSNQGAVIGYTF
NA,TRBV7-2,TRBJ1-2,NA,TGTGCCAGCAGCTTCCGACAGCTACCTACTAACTATGGCTACACCTTC,CASSFRQLPTNYGYTF
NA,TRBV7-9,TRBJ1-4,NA,TGTGCCAGCAGCCTCGCTCTACAGGGCCTCTACGAAAAACTGTTTTTT,CASSLALQGLYEKLFF
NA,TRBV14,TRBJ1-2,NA,TGTGCCAGCAGCCAGAGACTCCAGGGTGGTGGCTACACCTTC,CASSQRLQGGGYTF
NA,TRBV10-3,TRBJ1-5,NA,TGTGCCACACAGGACCCAAGCAATCAGCCCCAGCATTTT,CATQDPSNQPQHF
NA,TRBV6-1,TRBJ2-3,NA,TGTGCCAGCAGTTTCCATCGACTAGCAGATACGCAGTATTTT,CASSFHRLADTQYF
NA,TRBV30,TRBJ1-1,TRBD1,TGTGCCTGGAGCGAAGGACAGGACACTGAAGCTTTCTTT,CAWSEGQDTEAFF
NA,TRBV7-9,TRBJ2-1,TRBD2,TGTGCCAGCAGTTTACTAGCGGGAGTATACAATGAGCAGTTCTTC,CASSLLAGVYNEQFF
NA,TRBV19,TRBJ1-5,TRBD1,TGTGCCAGTAGTAAGGACAGGGGGTCGGAGCAGCCCCAGCATTTT,CASSKDRGSEQPQHF
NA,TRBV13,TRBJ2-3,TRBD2,TGTGCCAGCAGTTCGACTAGCAGCTCAGATACGCAGTATTTT,CASSSTSSSDTQYF
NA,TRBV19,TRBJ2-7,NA,TGTGCCAGTAGTACACAGGGTTCGGTAGGCGAGCAGTACTTC,CASSTQGSVGEQYF
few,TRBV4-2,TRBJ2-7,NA,TGTGCCAGCAGCCAAGGAGTCACGAGCTCCTACGAGCAGTACTTC,CASSQGVTSSYEQYF
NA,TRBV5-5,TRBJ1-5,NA,TGTGCCAGCTCCGGGTTGGCGGCGGAGAATCAGCCCCAGCATTTT,CASSGLAAENQPQHF
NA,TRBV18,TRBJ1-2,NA,TGTGCCAGCTCACCAATGGACACTAACTATGGCTACACCTTC,CASSPMDTNYGYTF
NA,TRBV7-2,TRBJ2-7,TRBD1,TGTGCCAGCAGCTTAGGCGTGACAGGGGCTTACGAGCAGTACTTC,CASSLGVTGAYEQYF
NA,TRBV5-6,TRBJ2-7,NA,TGTGCCAGCAGCTTGTCAGGACTATCTACCGGAGGAGGGAACGAGCAGTACTTC,CASSLSGLSTGGGNEQYF
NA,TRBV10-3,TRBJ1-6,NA,TGTGCCATCAGGCCGGAGCGGACGAATTCACCCCTCCACTTT,CAIRPERTNSPLHF
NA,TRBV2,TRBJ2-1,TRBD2,TGTGCCAGCAGCCCCCGGACTAGCGGTTACAATGAGCAGTTCTTC,CASSPRTSGYNEQFF
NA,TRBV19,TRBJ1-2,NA,TGTGCCAGTAGTTCACTTACCGACAGTGTTCTTGGCTACACCTTC,CASSSLTDSVLGYTF
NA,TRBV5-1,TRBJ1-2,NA,TGCGCCAGCAGCGAGGACAGCTATGGCTACACCTTC,CASSEDSYGYTF
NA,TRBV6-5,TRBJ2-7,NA,TGTGCCAGCAGTCCTTCCTACGAGCAGTACTTC,CASSPSYEQYF
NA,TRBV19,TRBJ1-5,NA,TGTGCCAGTAGTATAGATGGGAACAGGGTGGTCAATCAGCCCCAGCATTTT,CASSIDGNRVVNQPQHF
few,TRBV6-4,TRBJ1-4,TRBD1,TGTGCCAGCAGTGACTCTGAGGGACAGGGAAGCGGGTGGGCGACCCGCGGAAAAAATGAAAAACTGTTTTTT,CASSDSEGQGSGWATRGKNEKLFF
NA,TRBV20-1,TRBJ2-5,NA,TGCAGTGCTAGTAGGCCCATAACAGGTTCGGAGACCCAGTACTTC,CSASRPITGSETQYF
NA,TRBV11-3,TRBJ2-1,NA,TGTGCCAGCAGCTCAATGGGAGGTTACAATGAGCAGTTCTTC,CASSSMGGYNEQFF
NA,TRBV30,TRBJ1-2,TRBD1,TGTGCCTGGAGTGTCCAGACAGGGAACTATGGCTACACCTTC,CAWSVQTGNYGYTF
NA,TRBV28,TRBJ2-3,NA,TGTGCCAGCAGTTCGGCGGGACAGCGCACAGATACGCAGTATTTT,CASSSAGQRTDTQYF
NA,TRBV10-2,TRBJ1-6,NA,TGCGCCAGCAGTGAGGGGGGGTGGGCAGACTCGAATTCACCCCTCCACTTT,CASSEGGWADSNSPLHF
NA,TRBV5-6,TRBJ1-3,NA,TGTGCCAGCAGCTTGCGTGCTGGTTACCAGTCTGGAAACACCATATATTTT,CASSLRAGYQSGNTIYF
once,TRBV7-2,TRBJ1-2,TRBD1,TGTGCCAGCAGCTTCGTACAGGGGGCGTTAAGTGGCTACACCTTC,CASSFVQGALSGYTF
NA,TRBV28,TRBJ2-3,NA,TGTGCCAGCAGTTTAGGGGGTGGCGGGGCAGATACGCAGTATTTT,CASSLGGGGADTQYF
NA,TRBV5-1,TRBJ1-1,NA,TGCGCCAGCAGCTTGGAAAGCGTCGGCACTGAAGCTTTCTTT,CASSLESVGTEAFF
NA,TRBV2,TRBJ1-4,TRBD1,TGTGCCAGCAGGGCAAGACAGGGTGGCGAAAAACTGTTTTTT,CASRARQGGEKLFF
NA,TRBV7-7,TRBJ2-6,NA,TGTGCCAGCAGCTTAGGCGTGCCTGGGGCCAACGTCCTGACTTTC,CASSLGVPGANVLTF
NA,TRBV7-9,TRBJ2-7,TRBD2,TGTGCCAGCAGCCACGGGACTAATAGCTACGAGCAGTACTTC,CASSHGTNSYEQYF
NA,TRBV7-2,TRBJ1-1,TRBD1,TGTGCCAGCAGAAAATCCGGGACAGGGGTCACTGAAGCTTTCTTT,CASRKSGTGVTEAFF
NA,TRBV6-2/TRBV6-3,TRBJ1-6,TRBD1,TGTGCCAGCAGCCGAACGCTAACAGGGGGCGCGGGCTATAATTCACCCCTCCACTTT,CASSRTLTGGAGYNSPLHF
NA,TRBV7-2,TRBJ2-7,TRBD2,TGTGCCAGCAGCTTCGGGACTAGCTCCTACGAGCAGTACTTC,CASSFGTSSYEQYF
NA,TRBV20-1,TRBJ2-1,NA,TGCAGTGCTAGTCGTAGCAGTCGCAATGAGCAGTTCTTC,CSASRSSRNEQFF